These 5 T cell receptor beta chains share one sample of origin, sequenced in a study of T cells in localized non-small cell lung cancer. TCRdb's copy holds only in-frame clones and misses some; the assay was immunoSEQ multiplex PCR. The repertoire holds over a thousand clones, with approximately 18% as singletons. The sample was lung tumor tissue, taken before any cancer treatment. The receptors derive from a male donor older than 55 with stage I lung adenocarcinoma.

This clone was counted only a few times. V is TRBV11-3 and J is TRBJ2-7; 9 positions agree with TRBD2. CDR3 length equals 16 residues. The trim removed 5 bases at V and 9 bases at J, leaving 17 bases unmatched. Germline V gene lookup returns CDR1 SGHNT and CDR2 YENEEA. The CDR3 spells CASSLGLAQTATRQYF. The CDR3 bases are TGTGCCAGCAGCCTAGGACTAGCGCAGACCGCTACGAGGCAGTACTTC.

Relative to its sample, this clone is large. This chain links TRBV15 with TRBJ1-2, with D possibly matching TRBD1 (5 bases). Germline V CDR1 and CDR2: LNHNV, YYDKDF (reference sequence). The CDR3 totals 16 residues. Trimming took 0 bases from V and 4 from J, leaving 15 bases between them. CDR3 sequence reads: CATSRDLGRGVYGYTF. CDR3 bases: TGTGCCACCAGCAGAGATCTGGGCCGGGGCGTCTATGGCTACACCTTC. The full variable domain, with the rest looked up from reference TRBV15 and TRBJ1-2, is DAMVIQNPRYQVTQFGKPVTLSCSQTLNHNVMYWYQQKSSQAPKLLFHYYDKDFNNEADTPDNFQSRRPNTSFCFLDIRSPGLGDTAMYLCATSRDLGRGVYGYTFGSGTRLTVV.

This clone was recorded a few times. The J gene is TRBJ1-2, the V gene TRBV6-8, with a weak D call TRBD1 (6 bases). V lost 4 bases, J lost 5 bases, and 17 bases lay in between. This CDR3 has 15 residues. The germline CDR1 and CDR2 sequences are MNHGY and SAAAGT. The CDR3 sequence is CASSSPWGTQYGYTF. The CDR3 DNA follows: TGTGCCAGCAGTTCCCCCTGGGGGACACAATATGGCTACACCTTC.

This clone was detected a few times. The J gene is TRBJ2-5, the V gene TRBV29-1; 7 bases are shared with TRBD2. The CDR3 has 13 residues. V lost 4 bases to trimming and J lost 4 bases; unmatched junction nucleotides: 6. Germline CDR1 reads SQVTM; CDR2 reads ANQGSEA. The CDR3 DNA sequence: TGCAGCGTTGGCGCGGGAGAGAGAGAGACCCAGTACTTC. Translation gives CSVGAGERETQYF.

This clone came up a few times. V gene TRBV11-3 combines with J gene TRBJ2-7; 11 nucleotides line up with TRBD2. Germline loops: CDR1 SGHNT, CDR2 YENEEA. V gave up 5 bases and J gave up 2 bases; unmatched junction bases: 14. This CDR3 region has 18 residues. CDR3 sequence: CASSLPRRLAGRTYEQYF. The CDR3 bases are TGTGCCAGCAGCCTCCCCCGGAGACTAGCGGGACGGACCTACGAGCAGTACTTC.